The clone carrying this T cell receptor beta chain ranks as medium-sized (0.01 to 0.1%). Its antigen is unidentified. These data originate in a study of circulating CD8 cells and anti-PD-1 response in melanoma. Study background: Responders had complete or partial responses; non-responders had stable or progressive disease.

General study points: Patients included both untreated and previously treated individuals.

Using approximately 15 ng of total RNA, TCR libraries were made with the QIAseq Immune Repertoire TCR panel. TCRdb re-called the reads through MiXCR, storing one row per CDR3 protein. The sample holds several hundred distinct CDR3 sequences, over 7.5% seen once. Live CD3+CD8+TCRalphabeta+ cells were sorted into four subsets by PD-1 and/or TIGIT. The CDR3 totals 14 residues. Trimming removed 2 bases from V and 4 bases from J; junction bases left unmatched: 1. Germline CDR1 reads SGHTA; CDR2 reads FQGTGA. The chain couples TRBV7-3 to TRBJ1-2; 10 bases align to TRBD1. The sequencing here drew on CD8+ T cells from PBMCs, taken at baseline or after one month of anti-PD-1 therapy (not recorded which). This receptor was obtained from a human donor with melanoma. The CDR3 coding sequence is TGTGCCAGCAGCTTAGGGACAGGGGCCTATGGCTACACCTTC. Amino acid sequence: CASSLGTGAYGYTF.